Listed here are 20 T cell receptor beta chains from one sample, sequenced in a study of blood T cells in healthy people across ages. A sample-barcoded 5' primer and a J-beta primer mix were used in a second PCR of about 7 to 12 cycles. TCRdb re-derived calls from the 5' RACE reads in MiXCR, one entry per CDR3 protein. In the table there are roughly 800,000 distinct CDR3 sequences, about 25% of which are singletons. The data also belong to a second study, concerning T cells of mothers and their children.

The source material was blood. The receptors derive from a boy between 10 and 17 years old in good health.

J is TRBJ2-1 and V is TRBV7-9; 13 positions match TRBD2. Per germline, CDR1 SEHNR and CDR2 FQNEAQ (reference sequence). The CDR3 runs to 15 residues. Trimming took 7 bases from V and 9 from J; bases not matched to a gene: 9. The CDR3 sequence is CASIYGTSGIPEQFF. Here the CDR3 DNA reads TGTGCCAGCATCTACGGGACTAGCGGGATACCTGAGCAGTTCTTC.

CDR3 DNA: TGCAGTGCTAGAACCGGGCCCTATAGCAATCAGCCCCAGCATTTT. Its translation is CSARTGPYSNQPQHF. The V and J genes are TRBV20-1 and TRBJ1-5; D not resolved. Deletions cut 2 bases from V and 0 bases from J, with 11 bases between. Germline CDR1 is DFQATT and CDR2 is SNEGSKA (reference sequence). The CDR3 consists of 15 residues.

The chain has TRBV27 and TRBJ2-7, with D possibly being TRBD2 (6 bases). The V end was cut by 5 bases, the J end by 4 bases, with 18 bases between. The CDR3 covers 15 residues. Per germline, CDR1 MNHEY and CDR2 SMNVEV (reference sequence). The DNA for the CDR3 is TGTGCCAGCAGTCCCCGACTAAGCGGGCCGTACGAGCAGTACTTC. Amino acids: CASSPRLSGPYEQYF.

This clonotype was picked up a small number of times. J is TRBJ2-5 and V is TRBV7-2; no clear D gene. The CDR3 runs 13 residues. V lost 5 bases, J lost 5 bases, and 12 bases lay in between. Germline CDR1 is SGHTA and CDR2 is FQGNSA. The CDR3 DNA reads TGTGCCAGCAGCCTAAAGCAAGGGGAGACCCAGTACTTC. This sequence encodes CASSLKQGETQYF.

This clonotype occurred a few times. The rearrangement links TRBV3-1 to TRBJ2-5; D not resolved. The CDR3 sequence is 15 residues long. Germline V gene lookup returns CDR1 LGHDT and CDR2 YNNKEL (reference sequence). V shed 0 bases and J shed 2 bases, with 10 bases lying between them. The DNA of the CDR3 is TGTGCCAGCAGCCAAGAAGCCAGCCAGCAAGAGACCCAGTACTTC. This encodes CASSQEASQQETQYF.

This sequence joins TRBV11-2 and TRBJ1-1; 7 bases are shared with TRBD1. The V gene's germline CDR1 is SGHAT and CDR2 FQNNGV. V was pared by 1 base and J by 10 bases, with 9 bases of the junction left unmatched. The CDR3 runs to 14 residues. CDR3 loop: CASSLASGGSRAFF. The CDR3, as DNA: TGTGCCAGCAGCTTAGCGTCAGGGGGGTCGAGAGCTTTCTTT.

This chain uses TRBV7-2 with TRBJ2-3; D call uncertain. Germline V gene lookup returns CDR1 SGHTA and CDR2 FQGNSA. Trimming left V 1 base short and J 3 bases short, with 14 bases between. This CDR3 has 16 residues. CDR3 DNA sequence: TGTGCCAGCAGCTTAGGGGTTAGCTCCCCAACAGATACGCAGTATTTT. Protein sequence: CASSLGVSSPTDTQYF.

This rearrangement joins TRBV28 to TRBJ2-5; perhaps TRBD2 as D (5 bases). This CDR3 contains 17 residues. Germline V gives CDR1 MDHEN, CDR2 SYDVKM. The ends were cut back, 6 bases at V and 5 bases at J, with 25 bases in the middle. The DNA of the CDR3 is TGTGCCAGCAGCTTGGCCGAGGGTCGGAAAGCCTGGGAGACCCAGTACTTC. Translated, it gives CASSLAEGRKAWETQYF.

V and J are TRBV4-1 and TRBJ2-5; 9 nucleotides align to TRBD2. This CDR3 region has 16 residues. The germline V gene encodes CDR1 MGHRA and CDR2 YSYEKL. J gave up 2 bases and V 3 bases, and 7 bases lay outside the gene matches. In DNA, the CDR3 is TGCGCCAGCAGCCAGGTTAAGACTAGCGGACAAGAGACCCAGTACTTC. Its translation is CASSQVKTSGQETQYF.

This clonotype has only a few counts. The CDR3 protein is CASRGTSGESDTQYF. The CDR3 region has the DNA TGTGCCAGCAGGGGGACTAGCGGGGAATCAGATACGCAGTATTTT. This rearrangement joins TRBV2 to TRBJ2-3, with 13 nucleotides matching TRBD2. Germline V lookup: CDR1 SNHLY, CDR2 FYNNEI. V dropped 6 bases and J dropped 4; count of bases not matched to a gene: 4. The CDR3 covers 15 residues.

The CDR3 DNA is TGTGCCAGCAGTTTACGGCTGGTAGGCTACGAGCAGTACTTC. As protein: CASSLRLVGYEQYF. This chain uses TRBV27 with TRBJ2-5; D remains unclear. TRBJ2-7 explains the end of the DNA better; the J call may be wrong. Germline loops: CDR1 MNHEY, CDR2 SMNVEV (reference sequence). The CDR3 is 14 amino acids.

Comments on this clonotype: One end of the junction varies from germline; a read error may be responsible. The chain links TRBV27 to TRBJ1-4; D might be TRBD1 (5 bases). Germline V lookup: CDR1 MNHEY, CDR2 SMNVEV (reference sequence). The CDR3 has 16 residues. The CDR3 region has the DNA TGTGTCAGCAGTTTAGGGGCCGGCAATGGATATGAAAAACTGTTTTTT. Amino acid sequence: CVSSLGAGNGYEKLFF.

This clonotype was found a few times. V is TRBV28 and J is TRBJ2-7, with 7 bases fitting TRBD2. The CDR3 covers 16 residues. Per germline, CDR1 MDHEN and CDR2 SYDVKM. The V segment lost 2 bases and the J segment 0 bases; nucleotides outside the gene matches: 7. CDR3 sequence (DNA): TGTGCCAGCAGTTTAAGGGGCGGGAGCTACTCCTACGAGCAGTACTTC. Protein: CASSLRGGSYSYEQYF.

A few counts support this clonotype. V usage is TRBV9 and J usage is TRBJ2-1; 8 bases are a match to TRBD1. The CDR3 runs 16 residues. Per the germline V gene, CDR1 is SGDLS and CDR2 is YYNGEE. Trimming removed 4 bases from V and 5 bases from J; junction bases left unmatched: 11. CDR3 loop: CASSLDTGTGNNEQFF. The CDR3 bases are TGTGCCAGCAGCCTAGATACCGGGACAGGAAACAATGAGCAGTTCTTC.

This clonotype was picked up a small number of times. The genes are TRBV25-1 and TRBJ2-5; D uncertain. Per germline, CDR1 MGHDK and CDR2 SYGVNS. The V end was cut by 3 bases, the J end by 12 bases, with 14 bases between. This CDR3 contains 12 residues. This CDR3 is CASSDSHPHEYF. The CDR3, as DNA: TGTGCCAGCAGTGATAGCCACCCGCATGAGTACTTC.

This clonotype was counted at least ten times. V usage is TRBV7-2 and J usage is TRBJ2-6; no definite D call. Germline values: CDR1 SGHTA, CDR2 FQGNSA. This CDR3 has 14 residues. The V end was cut by 5 bases, the J end by 2 bases, with 7 bases between. CDR3 loop: CASSPVAGANVLTF. The DNA of the CDR3 is TGTGCCAGCAGCCCAGTGGCTGGGGCCAACGTCCTGACTTTC.

V is TRBV12-3 or TRBV12-4 and J is TRBJ2-2; the D gene is possibly TRBD1 (6 bases). The CDR3 totals 13 residues. Trimming cost V 10 bases and J 3 bases, with 12 bases left between them. DNA for the CDR3: TGTGCCACCTCGACAGGCGACACCGGGGAGCTGTTTTTT. Protein sequence: CATSTGDTGELFF.

This clonotype was counted a few times. The CDR3 DNA reads TGCGCCAGCAGCCAGGACTACGGCCCGCTCCCGTATGGCTACACCTTC. It encodes CASSQDYGPLPYGYTF. This chain connects TRBV4-3 to TRBJ1-2, with D uncertain. The CDR3 totals 16 residues. Germline loops: CDR1 LGHNA, CDR2 YSLEER. Trimming stripped 3 bases from V and 5 bases from J, with 19 bases between.

V and J are TRBV4-1 and TRBJ2-5; no clear D. Trimming shortened V by 1 base and J by 4 bases, and 13 bases separated the two germline ends. The CDR3 sequence is 15 residues long. Germline CDR1 MGHRA, CDR2 YSYEKL. The CDR3 here is CASSQAGASRETQYF. CDR3 coding DNA: TGCGCCAGCAGCCAAGCGGGCGCTTCGCGAGAGACCCAGTACTTC.

The CDR3: CASSLSTGPRTFF. The CDR3 DNA sequence: TGTGCCAGCAGCTTGTCTACAGGTCCAAGGACTTTCTTT. The chain carries TRBV5-6 and TRBJ1-1; TRBD1 is a possible D gene (5 bases). Germline CDR1 reads SGHDT; CDR2 reads YYEEEE. CDR3 length: 13 amino acids. V shed 1 base and J shed 12 bases, with 16 bases lying between them. Combining the CDR3 with reference TRBV5-6 and TRBJ1-1 gives the whole variable domain DAGVTQSPTHLIKTRGQQVTLRCSPKSGHDTVSWYQQALGQGPQFIFQYYEEEERQRGNFPDRFSGHQFPNYSSELNVNALLLGDSALYLCASSLSTGPRTFFGQGTRLTVV.